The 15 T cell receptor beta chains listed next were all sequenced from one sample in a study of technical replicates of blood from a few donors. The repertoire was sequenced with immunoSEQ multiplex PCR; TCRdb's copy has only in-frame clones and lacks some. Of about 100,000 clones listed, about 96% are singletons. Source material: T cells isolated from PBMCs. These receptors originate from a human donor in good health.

CDR3 residues: CASSHSGGTEAFF. The CDR3 region has the DNA TGTGCCAGCAGTCACAGTGGAGGGACTGAAGCTTTCTTT. The chain recombines TRBV7-9 with TRBJ1-1, with D unresolved. With 6 bases removed from V and 5 bases from J, the gap between germline ends came to 13 bases. The CDR3 totals 13 residues. CDR1 SEHNR and CDR2 FQNEAQ come from the germline V gene (reference sequence).

CDR3 sequence: CASSLRETTGELFF. In nucleotides, the CDR3 is TGTGCCAGCAGCTTGCGGGAGACCACCGGGGAGCTGTTTTTT. The chain joins TRBV5-8 to TRBJ2-2, with a tentative D call TRBD2 (6 bases). Between the trimmed V and J ends, which lost 1 base and 4 bases, there was a span of 8 bases. The CDR3 runs to 14 residues. CDR1 is SGHTS, CDR2 YDEGEE, per germline.

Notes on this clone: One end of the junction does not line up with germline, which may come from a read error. The DNA for the CDR3 is TGCGCCAGCAACTTGGGGGGGGGTACAGATACGCAGTATTTT. It translates to CASNLGGGTDTQYF. The chain combines TRBV5-1 with TRBJ2-3; 7 nucleotides align to TRBD2. The germline CDR1 and CDR2 sequences are SGHRS and YFSETQ. This CDR3 has 14 amino acids.

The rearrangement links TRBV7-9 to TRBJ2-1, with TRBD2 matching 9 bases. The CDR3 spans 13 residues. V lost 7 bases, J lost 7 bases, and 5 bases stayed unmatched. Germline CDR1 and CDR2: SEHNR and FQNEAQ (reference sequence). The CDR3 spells CASKTGLANEQFF. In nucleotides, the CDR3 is TGTGCCAGCAAAACGGGACTAGCTAATGAGCAGTTCTTC.

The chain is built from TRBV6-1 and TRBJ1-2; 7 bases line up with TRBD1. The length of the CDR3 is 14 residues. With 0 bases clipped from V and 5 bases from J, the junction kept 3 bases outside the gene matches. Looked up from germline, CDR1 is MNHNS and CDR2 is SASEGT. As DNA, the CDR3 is TGTGCCAGCAGTGAAGCTACAGGGGCATATGGCTACACCTTC. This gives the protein CASSEATGAYGYTF.

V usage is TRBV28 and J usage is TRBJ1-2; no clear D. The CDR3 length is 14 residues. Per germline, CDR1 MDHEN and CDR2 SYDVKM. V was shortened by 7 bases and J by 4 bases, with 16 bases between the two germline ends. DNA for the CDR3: TGTGCCAGCAATCCACCACCGGGAGTCTATGGCTACACCTTC. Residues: CASNPPPGVYGYTF.

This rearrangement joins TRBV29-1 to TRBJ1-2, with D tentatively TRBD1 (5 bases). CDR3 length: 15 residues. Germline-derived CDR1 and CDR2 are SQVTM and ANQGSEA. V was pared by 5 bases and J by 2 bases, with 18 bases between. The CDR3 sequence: CSVIKSRTPNYGYTF. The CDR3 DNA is TGCAGCGTTATAAAGTCGCGGACACCCAACTATGGCTACACCTTC.

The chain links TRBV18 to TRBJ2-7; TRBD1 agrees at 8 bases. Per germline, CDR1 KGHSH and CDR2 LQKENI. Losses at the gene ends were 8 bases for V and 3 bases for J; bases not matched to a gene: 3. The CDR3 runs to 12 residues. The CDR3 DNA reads TGTGCCAGCCGGACAGGGAACTACGAGCAGTACTTC. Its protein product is CASRTGNYEQYF. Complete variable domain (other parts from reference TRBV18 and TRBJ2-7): NAGVMQNPRHLVRRRGQEARLRCSPMKGHSHVYWYRQLPEEGLKFMVYLQKENIIDESGMPKERFSAEFPKEGPSILRIQQVVRGDSAAYFCASRTGNYEQYFGPGTRLTVT.

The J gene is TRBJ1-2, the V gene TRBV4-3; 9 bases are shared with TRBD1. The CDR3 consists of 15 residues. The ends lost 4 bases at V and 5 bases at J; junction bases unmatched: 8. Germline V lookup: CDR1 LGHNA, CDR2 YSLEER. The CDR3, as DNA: TGCGCCAGCAGCCCTGTAGGGACAGGGACTTATGGCTACACCTTC. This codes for CASSPVGTGTYGYTF.

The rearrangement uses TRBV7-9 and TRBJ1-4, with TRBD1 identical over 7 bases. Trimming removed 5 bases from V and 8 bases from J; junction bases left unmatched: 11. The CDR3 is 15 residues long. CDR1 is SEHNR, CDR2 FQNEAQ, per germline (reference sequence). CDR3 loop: CASSPGDSRKEKLFF. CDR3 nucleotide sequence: TGTGCCAGCAGCCCCGGGGACAGTCGTAAAGAAAAACTGTTTTTT.

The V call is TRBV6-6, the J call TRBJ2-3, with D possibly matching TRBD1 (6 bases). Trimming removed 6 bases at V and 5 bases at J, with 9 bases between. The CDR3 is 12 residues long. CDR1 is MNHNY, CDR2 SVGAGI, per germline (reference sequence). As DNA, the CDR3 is TGTGCCAGCAGCGACAGGAAAGATACGCAGTATTTT. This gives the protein CASSDRKDTQYF.

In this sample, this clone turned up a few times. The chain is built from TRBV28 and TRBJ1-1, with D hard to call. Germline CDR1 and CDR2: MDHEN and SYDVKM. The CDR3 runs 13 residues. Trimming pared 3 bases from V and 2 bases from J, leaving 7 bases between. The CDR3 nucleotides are TGTGCCAGCAGTTTGTCACATAACACTGAAGCTTTCTTT. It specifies CASSLSHNTEAFF.

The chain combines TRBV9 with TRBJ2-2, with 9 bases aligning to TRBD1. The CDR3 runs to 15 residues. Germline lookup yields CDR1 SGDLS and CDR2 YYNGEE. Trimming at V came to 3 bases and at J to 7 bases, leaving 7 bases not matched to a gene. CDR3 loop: CASSGNRGQGGELFF. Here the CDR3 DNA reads TGTGCCAGCAGCGGCAACAGGGGGCAGGGCGGGGAGCTGTTTTTT.

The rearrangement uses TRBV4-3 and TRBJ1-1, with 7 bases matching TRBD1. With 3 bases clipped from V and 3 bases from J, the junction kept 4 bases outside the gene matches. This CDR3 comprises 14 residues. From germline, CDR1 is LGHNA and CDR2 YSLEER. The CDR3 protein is CASSQYTGDTEAFF. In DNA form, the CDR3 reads TGCGCCAGCAGCCAGTATACAGGGGACACTGAAGCTTTCTTT.

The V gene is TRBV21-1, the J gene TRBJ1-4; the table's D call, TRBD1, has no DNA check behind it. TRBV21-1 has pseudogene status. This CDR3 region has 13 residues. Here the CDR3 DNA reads TGTGCCAGCAGCAAAGGACAGGGTGAAAAACTGTTTTTT. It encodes CASSKGQGEKLFF.